This TCR beta chain was sequenced for a study of OX40 agonist ivuxolimab in advanced cancers. Study in general: There were three patients with partial responses, one having hepatocellular carcinoma and two cutaneous melanoma.

Sequencing was performed with immunoSEQ multiplex PCR; in TCRdb, only in-frame clones are kept and a portion is missing. The data show 45,000 to 55,000 clones, 83% seen once. Points on this clone: The target antigen is unknown.

The V segment lost 3 bases and the J segment 9 bases; nucleotides outside the gene matches: 11. Germline V gene data show CDR1 as GTSNPN and CDR2 as SVGIG (reference sequence). The CDR3 sequence is 14 residues long. Study-level points and caveats: CD8+ T cells were the subset that, on average, had more expanded clones than CD4+.

Prior autoimmune disease or systemic immunosuppression barred patients. With baseline, cycle 4 day 1, and cycle 7 day 1 as timepoints, blood was sampled. The gene calls are TRBV30 and TRBJ2-1; the match to TRBD2 covers 7 bases. This material consisted of CD4+ or CD8+ T cells sorted from blood, taken in a trial of the OX40 agonist ivuxolimab. This TCR was recovered from an adult with an advanced solid tumor such as melanoma, head and neck, liver or kidney cancer. The CDR3 protein is CAWRGGTMSGEQFF. CDR3 in DNA: TGTGCCTGGAGGGGGGGGACGATGAGTGGTGAGCAGTTCTTC.